Sequencing of this T cell receptor beta chain was carried out in a study of T-cell reconstitution after alpha-beta-depleted transplantation in children. There are 20 residues in the CDR3. J gave up 4 bases and V 5 bases, and 22 bases lay outside the gene matches. CDR1 is SGHAT, CDR2 FQNNGV, per germline. For TCRbeta, the library was prepared with unique molecular identifiers. TCRdb reanalysed the PCR reads using MiXCR and keeps one entry per CDR3 protein. The sample lists hundreds of thousands of distinct CDR3 sequences, roughly a quarter occurring once. The material was PBMCs, mostly from graft donor cells, obtained 360 days after TCRalphabeta/CD19-depleted stem cell transplant. V is TRBV11-2 and J is TRBJ2-5; TRBD2 matches 10 bases. This TCR was sampled from a female patient aged 2-10 years who had a stem cell transplant for congenital amegakaryocytic thrombocytopenia, so the T cells may come from the graft donor. In DNA, the CDR3 is TGTGCCAGCAGCCAGTTAGAGTACTCGACGACTAGCGGGTGGGGAGAGACCCAGTACTTC. Translation gives CASSQLEYSTTSGWGETQYF.